These 15 T cell receptor beta chains share one sample of origin, sequenced in a study of T cell responses to AZD1222 COVID-19 vaccine. TCRdb's table, derived via immunoSEQ multiplex PCR, lists solely in-frame clones and lacks some. The sample carries roughly 130,000 clones, around 94% recorded once. This sample comprised peripheral blood, obtained on day 0 of AZD1222 vaccination. Source of these receptors: an adult in good health.

The chain links TRBV11-2 to TRBJ1-1; 7 positions match TRBD1. In germline, CDR1 is SGHAT, CDR2 FQNNGV. The CDR3 spans 13 residues. V shed 3 bases and J 5 bases; nucleotides not matched to a gene: 3. In DNA, the CDR3 is TGTGCCAGCAGCTTGACGACAGGGACTGAAGCTTTCTTT. Its protein product is CASSLTTGTEAFF.

The V gene is TRBV5-6, the J gene TRBJ2-3, with 10 bases identical to TRBD2. This CDR3 comprises 18 residues. Germline CDR1 and CDR2: SGHDT and YYEEEE. With 3 bases clipped from V and 6 bases from J, the junction kept 16 bases outside the gene matches. The CDR3 bases are TGTGCCAGCAGCTCGGCCCCCGGACTAGCGGCCCTTTCGGATACGCAGTATTTT. Amino acids: CASSSAPGLAALSDTQYF.

The CDR3 loop reads CASSTGGYEQYF. The CDR3 DNA is TGTGCCAGCAGTACAGGGGGCTACGAGCAGTACTTC. The chain joins TRBV11-2 to TRBJ2-7, with 8 positions matching TRBD1. V trimming: 6 bases; J trimming: 3 bases; junction bases outside the gene matches: 1. Germline V gene sequence: CDR1 SGHAT, CDR2 FQNNGV. The CDR3 consists of 12 residues.

This clone was observed a single time. This chain links TRBV7-8 with TRBJ2-1, with a possible D match to TRBD2 (5 bases). The CDR3 has 18 residues. Germline V gene data show CDR1 as SGHVS and CDR2 as FQNEAQ. Deletions cut 0 bases from V and 7 bases from J, with 22 bases between. CDR3 sequence reads: CASSLARRLQTHRNEQFF. Here the CDR3 DNA reads TGTGCCAGCAGCTTAGCGCGGAGACTACAAACACACCGAAATGAGCAGTTCTTC.

This rearrangement joins TRBV7-9 to TRBJ1-5, with D possibly matching TRBD1 (5 bases). Germline V CDR1 and CDR2: SEHNR, FQNEAQ (reference sequence). Trimming shortened V by 1 base and J by 10 bases, and 14 bases separated the two germline ends. The CDR3 is made up of 14 amino acids. In nucleotides, the CDR3 is TGTGCCAGCAGCTTAGAAGGGATGGGGGTACCCCAGCATTTT. As protein: CASSLEGMGVPQHF.

V is TRBV29-1 and J is TRBJ2-7, with D possibly being TRBD2 (7 bases). Germline loops: CDR1 SQVTM, CDR2 ANQGSEA. The CDR3 runs 15 residues. The germline V and J ends were trimmed by 6 bases and 4 bases, with 22 bases remaining between them. This CDR3 is CSVLRGAGAPYEQYF. Written as DNA, the CDR3 is TGCAGCGTGCTAAGGGGGGCGGGAGCCCCTTACGAGCAGTACTTC.

The rearrangement links TRBV7-9 to TRBJ2-7; either TRBD1 or TRBD2 may supply D (6 bases each). The CDR3 has 13 residues. The ends were cut back, 9 bases at V and 1 base at J, with 13 bases in the middle. The germline gives CDR1 SEHNR, CDR2 FQNEAQ (reference sequence). The CDR3 protein is CARGGGQSYEQYF. CDR3 DNA: TGTGCCAGGGGGGGAGGACAGTCCTACGAGCAGTACTTC.

J is TRBJ2-7 and V is TRBV7-2; D ambiguous. This CDR3 is 14 amino acids long. The V gene's germline CDR1 is SGHTA and CDR2 FQGNSA. Trimming left V 2 bases short and J 7 bases short, with 15 bases between. CDR3 sequence reads: CASSLKSGWDEQYF. CDR3 bases: TGTGCCAGCAGCTTAAAGTCCGGTTGGGATGAGCAGTACTTC.

Notes on this clone: The junction does not match germline at one end; this may be a read error. The gene calls are TRBV15 and TRBJ2-7; 7 bases are shared with TRBD2. The length of the CDR3 is 14 residues. Germline CDR1 LNHNV, CDR2 YYDKDF (reference sequence). CDR3 in amino acids: CATSTGLADKERYF. CDR3 in DNA: TGTGCCACCAGTACGGGGCTAGCGGACAAGGAGCGGTACTTC.

The V call is TRBV20-1, the J call TRBJ1-2, with D maybe TRBD1 (5 bases). CDR1 and CDR2 from the germline V gene are DFQATT and SNEGSKA (reference sequence). Trimming removed 3 bases at V and 4 bases at J, with 6 bases between. The CDR3 runs to 11 residues. CDR3 amino acids: CSASGAYGYTF. The DNA of the CDR3 is TGCAGTGCTAGCGGGGCCTATGGCTACACCTTC.

The chain employs TRBV6-6 and TRBJ2-7; 7 bases map to TRBD1. V gave up 1 base and J gave up 5 bases; unmatched junction bases: 5. CDR1 is MNHNY and CDR2 is SVGAGI in the germline V gene (reference sequence). CDR3 length equals 14 residues. CDR3 coding DNA: TGTGCCAGCAGTTACTACAAGGGGGCGGACGAGCAGTACTTC. This codes for CASSYYKGADEQYF.

The chain combines TRBV24-1 with TRBJ2-2; D is perhaps TRBD1 or TRBD2 (6 bases each). CDR1 and CDR2 (germline): KGHDR, SFDVKD. The CDR3 has 15 residues. The germline V and J ends were trimmed by 5 bases and 4 bases, with 13 bases remaining between them. The CDR3 sequence is CATSGGAAGTGELFF. CDR3 bases: TGTGCCACCAGTGGGGGGGCCGCGGGCACCGGGGAGCTGTTTTTT.

This clone has a handful of counts. V is TRBV2 and J is TRBJ1-5; D gene uncertain. This CDR3 contains 13 residues. V was cut by 7 bases and J by 5 bases, with 12 bases left in between. Germline V gene lookup returns CDR1 SNHLY and CDR2 FYNNEI. CDR3 region: CASMREGHQPQHF. CDR3 coding DNA: TGTGCCAGCATGAGGGAGGGCCATCAGCCCCAGCATTTT.

The genes are TRBV29-1 and TRBJ2-7; 9 bases are a match to TRBD1. There are 12 residues in the CDR3. Germline V gives CDR1 SQVTM, CDR2 ANQGSEA. The V gene end was trimmed by 3 bases and the J gene end by 4 bases; junction bases not matched to a gene: 1. The CDR3: CSVEGQGYEQYF. The CDR3 region has the DNA TGCAGCGTTGAGGGACAGGGATACGAGCAGTACTTC.

The gene calls are TRBV19 and TRBJ2-1; maybe TRBD2 (6 bases). Germline loops: CDR1 LNHDA, CDR2 SQIVND (reference sequence). CDR3 length equals 16 residues. V lost 3 bases, J lost 1 base, and 13 bases lay in between. CDR3 nucleotide sequence: TGTGCCAGTAGTATCATAGGGCTAGCGTCCTACAATGAGCAGTTCTTC. It translates to CASSIIGLASYNEQFF.